These T cell receptor beta chains were read from a single sample in a study of T cell responses to AZD1222 COVID-19 vaccine. The data were produced by immunoSEQ multiplex PCR, yet TCRdb's version contains in-frame clones alone and is incomplete. Among about 100,000 clones, 80% to 90% were seen once, and the ten largest hold approximately 15%. Sample: peripheral blood, taken on day 0 of AZD1222 vaccination. Receptor source: an adult in good health. Both conserved end residues are part of each CDR3. A D gene is named only where the DNA matches it firmly. Clone size, where shown, is once, few, many, or a class for clones that have expanded.

TRBV25-1	.	TRBJ1-2	.	11	TGTGCCAGCAGTGAAGGGGATGGCTACACCTTC	CASSEGDGYTF
TRBV2	once	TRBJ1-2	.	14	TGTGCCAGCAGTGAACAAGGGGCAATAAATGGCTACACCTTC	CASSEQGAINGYTF
TRBV7-2	.	TRBJ2-3	TRBD2	18	TGTGCCAGCAGCTTAGCAGCGCTAGCGGGAGTAAGCACAGATACGCAGTATTTT	CASSLAALAGVSTDTQYF
TRBV19	few	TRBJ1-5	TRBD1	15	TGTGCCAGTAGTATCCAAGGACAGGGCCATCAGCCCCAGCATTTT	CASSIQGQGHQPQHF
TRBV19	.	TRBJ1-1	.	13	TGTGCCAGTAGCTACGGTTTGAACACTGAAGCTTTCTTT	CASSYGLNTEAFF
TRBV3-1/TRBV3-2	.	TRBJ2-3	TRBD1	14	TGTGCCAGCAGCCCCGGACAGGGATCAGATACGCAGTATTTT	CASSPGQGSDTQYF
TRBV3-1/TRBV3-2	.	TRBJ2-7	TRBD1	16	TGTGCCAGCAGCCAAGATTTTGCAGGGGGCTCCTACGAGCAGTACTTC	CASSQDFAGGSYEQYF
TRBV5-1	.	TRBJ1-1	TRBD1	16	TGCGCCAGCAGCCGCCTCGGACAGGGAAGATTTACTGAAGCTTTCTTT	CASSRLGQGRFTEAFF
TRBV27	.	TRBJ2-7	TRBD2	18	TGTGCCAGCAGTCGTAGCAATCCGGGGGGGACCCACTCCTACGAGCAGTACTTC	CASSRSNPGGTHSYEQYF
TRBV29-1	.	TRBJ2-4	TRBD1	11	TGCAGCGTGGACAGGGAGGACATTCAGTACTTC	CSVDREDIQYF
TRBV27	.	TRBJ2-3	.	11	TGTGCCAGCAGTTTGCGTGATACGCAGTATTTT	CASSLRDTQYF
TRBV11-1	.	TRBJ2-3	.	12	TGTGCCAGCAGCGGAAACACAGATACGCAGTATTTT	CASSGNTDTQYF
TRBV7-3	.	TRBJ2-3	TRBD2	15	TGTGCCAGCAGCCAAGGACTAGCGGGCACAGATACGCAGTATTTT	CASSQGLAGTDTQYF
TRBV2	.	TRBJ2-7	.	11	TGTGCCAGCAGTGATCGGTACGGGCAGTACTTC	CASSDRYGQYF
TRBV18	.	TRBJ1-6	.	15	TGTGCCAGCTCACCAGACTCAGGGTTTAGCTCACCCCTCCACTTT	CASSPDSGFSSPLHF
TRBV4-2	.	TRBJ2-5	TRBD2	16	TGTGCCAGCAGCCCGGAAGCGGGGGGACTCACGGGGACCCAGTACTTC	CASSPEAGGLTGTQYF
TRBV6-5	.	TRBJ2-7	TRBD2	15	TGTGCCAGCAGTTACTCGGTAGCGGGAGGGGCCGAGCAGTACTTC	CASSYSVAGGAEQYF
TRBV25-1	.	TRBJ2-3	.	13	TGTGCCAGCAGTCGGAGTCCCACAGATACGCAGTATTTT	CASSRSPTDTQYF
TRBV30	.	TRBJ1-6	.	16	TGTGCCTGGAGTGGGTTGGGAGGCAGGGGTAATTCACCCCTCCACTTT	CAWSGLGGRGNSPLHF
TRBV5-1	.	TRBJ1-5	.	15	TGCGCCAGCAGCTTGGCTTTAGGGGACAATCAGCCCCAGCATTTT	CASSLALGDNQPQHF
TRBV6-5	.	TRBJ1-1	.	14	TGTGCCAGCAGTTACTCGATCCCAGGCCTTGAAGCTTTCTTT	CASSYSIPGLEAFF
TRBV13	once	TRBJ1-2	.	17	TGTGCCAGCAGCTTAAGGGGTTCTGAAAAGGTTGGCTATGGCTACACCTTC	CASSLRGSEKVGYGYTF
TRBV3-1/TRBV3-2	once	TRBJ1-6	.	15	TGTGCCAGCAGCCCCGTTTTTGATCCTAATTCACCCCTCCACTTT	CASSPVFDPNSPLHF
TRBV5-6	.	TRBJ2-2	.	17	TGTGCCAGCAGCTTTAAAATTGACAACTCGAACACCGGGGAGCTGTTTTTT	CASSFKIDNSNTGELFF
TRBV6-5	once	TRBJ2-7	TRBD1	14	TGTGCCAGCAGTAAACAGGGGCTCTGGGACGAGCAGTACTTC	CASSKQGLWDEQYF
TRBV4-3	.	TRBJ2-1	TRBD1	15	TGCGCCAGCAGCCCCCGACAGGGGGACCGAGGTGAGCAGTTCTTC	CASSPRQGDRGEQFF
TRBV28	.	TRBJ1-3	TRBD1	15	TGTGCCAGCAGTCCTGGGACAGGGAGTGGAAACACCATATATTTT	CASSPGTGSGNTIYF
TRBV11-3	.	TRBJ2-5	.	17	TGTGCCAGCAGCCAACTCTCCGACAGGAGTCCTCAAGAGACCCAGTACTTC	CASSQLSDRSPQETQYF
TRBV11-2	once	TRBJ2-5	.	14	TGTGCCAGCAGCTTAGGGCGGGTCCAAGAGACCCAGTACTTC	CASSLGRVQETQYF
TRBV5-1	.	TRBJ1-4	.	14	TGCGCCAGCGGCACCGGGACATTTAATGAAAAACTGTTTTTT	CASGTGTFNEKLFF
TRBV27	.	TRBJ2-1	TRBD2	17	TGTGCCAGCACCCGACTAGCGGGAGGGCCGGGGGGCAATGAGCAGTTCTTC	CASTRLAGGPGGNEQFF
TRBV2	.	TRBJ1-5	.	14	TGTGCCAGCAGTGAAGAGGCCCAAAATCAGCCCCAGCATTTT	CASSEEAQNQPQHF
TRBV4-3	once	TRBJ2-7	.	17	TGCGCCAGCAGCCAAAGGAGGTGGGACTTTACAACCTACGAGCAGTACTTC	CASSQRRWDFTTYEQYF
TRBV20-1	.	TRBJ2-7	TRBD2	14	TGCAGTGCTAGTCCATGGACTAGCAAATACGAGCAGTACTTC	CSASPWTSKYEQYF
TRBV27	.	TRBJ1-1	TRBD1	13	TGTGCCAGCAGGGGACAGACGAACACTGAAGCTTTCTTT	CASRGQTNTEAFF
TRBV5-1	.	TRBJ1-2	TRBD1	15	TGCGCCAGCAGCTTGGCGGGACAGCTTGACTATGGCTACACCTTC	CASSLAGQLDYGYTF
TRBV2	.	TRBJ2-1	TRBD2	15	TGTGCCAGCAGTCCCCTAGCGGGAGGACCCAATGAGCAGTTCTTC	CASSPLAGGPNEQFF
TRBV11-1	.	TRBJ1-2	.	14	TGTGCCAGCAGCGAGTCGACCGGGGGTCGTGGCTACACCTTC	CASSESTGGRGYTF
TRBV7-9	.	TRBJ2-7	.	18	TGTGCCAGCAGCAAAGTCTGGGGGACCATAAGGAGCTCCTACGAGCAGTACTTC	CASSKVWGTIRSSYEQYF
TRBV18	.	TRBJ1-2	TRBD1	14	TGTGCCAGCTCACCGACAGGGGTAGTGGTTGGCTACACCTTC	CASSPTGVVVGYTF
TRBV13	.	TRBJ1-5	TRBD1	14	TGTGCCAGCAGCGCGGGACAGGAAAATCAGCCCCAGCATTTT	CASSAGQENQPQHF
TRBV6-2/TRBV6-3	.	TRBJ2-3	.	16	TGTGCCAGCAGTTACCCATCCCGGGACGGCACAGATACGCAGTATTTT	CASSYPSRDGTDTQYF
TRBV21-1	.	TRBJ1-1	.	18	TGTGCCAGCAGGACGGTGTCCCCGATGCCAGGGGAGGTTTCTGAAGCTTTCTTT	CASRTVSPMPGEVSEAFF
TRBV18	.	TRBJ1-1	TRBD1	16	TGTGCCAGCTCACCATCAGGGGGTAAGGGCAACACTGAAGCTTTCTTT	CASSPSGGKGNTEAFF
TRBV27	.	TRBJ1-6	.	19	TGTGCCAGCAGGCCTGAGGCTAGGACGCGCGCTTCTAACCATTCACCCCTCCACTTT	CASRPEARTRASNHSPLHF
TRBV3-1/TRBV3-2	.	TRBJ1-4	.	12	TGTGCCAGCGACTCTAGGCAGGGAGAACTGTTTTTT	CASDSRQGELFF
TRBV5-8	.	TRBJ1-4	.	16	TGTGCCAGCAGCTTATTACGACAGTCAACTAATGAAAAACTGTTTTTT	CASSLLRQSTNEKLFF
TRBV29-1	.	TRBJ2-7	.	12	TGCAGCGTTGAGGGGGATCGCTACGAGCAGTACTTC	CSVEGDRYEQYF
TRBV6-2/TRBV6-3	.	TRBJ2-7	.	16	TGTGCCAGCAGTACCCGTCCTGGTCCACCCCCCTACGAGCAGTACTTC	CASSTRPGPPPYEQYF
TRBV19	.	TRBJ1-1	.	13	TGTGCCAGTAGTATGTGGGAGAACACTGAAGCTTTCTTT	CASSMWENTEAFF
TRBV7-9	once	TRBJ2-1	TRBD2	14	TGTGCCAGCATGGCGGGAGGGAGGTACAATGAGCAGTTCTTC	CASMAGGRYNEQFF
TRBV14	.	TRBJ2-1	.	16	TGTGCCAGCAGCCAATGGTTAAGGACTCGGAGCAATGAGCAGTTCTTC	CASSQWLRTRSNEQFF
TRBV6-5	.	TRBJ1-1	.	12	TGTGCCGTATCGGACTATTTTGCTGAAGCTTTCTTT	CAVSDYFAEAFF
TRBV6-1	.	TRBJ1-3	TRBD1	15	TGTGCCAGCAGTGAACAGGGGGCCTATGGAAACACCATATATTTT	CASSEQGAYGNTIYF
TRBV6-5	.	TRBJ2-1	TRBD2	13	TGTGCCAGCAGACTAAAGGGAGGGGATGAGCAGTTCTTC	CASRLKGGDEQFF
TRBV12-3/TRBV12-4	.	TRBJ1-5	.	12	TGTGCCAGCAGTTTACAGGTGGAGCCCCAGCATTTT	CASSLQVEPQHF
TRBV7-2	.	TRBJ1-2	.	14	TGTGCCAGCAGCTTAGAAGTAAACTACGGTGGCTACACCTTC	CASSLEVNYGGYTF